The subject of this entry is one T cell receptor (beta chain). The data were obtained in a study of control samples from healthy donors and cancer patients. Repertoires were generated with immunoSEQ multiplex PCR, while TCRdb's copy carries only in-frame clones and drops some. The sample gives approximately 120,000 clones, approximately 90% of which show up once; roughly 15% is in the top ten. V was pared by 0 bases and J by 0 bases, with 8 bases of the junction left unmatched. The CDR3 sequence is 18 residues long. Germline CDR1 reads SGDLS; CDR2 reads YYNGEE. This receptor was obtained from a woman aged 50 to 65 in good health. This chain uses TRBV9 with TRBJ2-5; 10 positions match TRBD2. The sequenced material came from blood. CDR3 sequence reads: CASSVEASGGLYQETQYF. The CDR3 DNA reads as TGTGCCAGCAGCGTAGAGGCTAGCGGGGGCTTGTACCAAGAGACCCAGTACTTC.